This record looks at one T cell receptor (beta chain) sequence and its context. The entry originates in a study of blood T cell repertoires in COVID-19. For the study at large: COVID-19 samples, acute and convalescent, were from the United States, Italy and Spain. Nucleic acid was either cDNA or gDNA, and it came from T cells, B-cell-depleted T cells, or PBMCs.

In the original analysis: For nucleated cells, counts were estimated from reference gene primer amplification. Libraries were prepared by immunoSEQ multiplex PCR; TCRdb keeps only in-frame clonotypes and omits some of them. That table gives V, J and clone size, and the DNA gave D and trimming. The sample contains around 170,000 clones, around 85% of which appear only once. V was cut by 4 bases and J by 6 bases, with 17 bases left in between. The CDR3 runs to 15 residues. Germline V gives CDR1 SGHRS, CDR2 YFSETQ. The rearrangement links TRBV5-1 to TRBJ1-3; D call uncertain. Sequencing was performed on peripheral blood. The TCR sequence derives from a woman aged 70-85 years with acute or convalescent COVID-19. The CDR3 reads CASSGREQGLNTIYF. The CDR3 DNA sequence: TGCGCCAGCAGCGGGAGGGAGCAAGGCTTAAACACCATATATTTT. The entire variable domain, with the rest obtained from reference TRBV5-1 and TRBJ1-3, is as follows: KAGVTQTPRYLIKTRGQQVTLSCSPISGHRSVSWYQQTPGQGLQFLFEYFSETQRNKGNFPGRFSGRQFSNSRSEMNVSTLELGDSALYLCASSGREQGLNTIYFGEGSWLTVV.